This TCR beta chain was obtained from a study of T cell responses to AZD1222 COVID-19 vaccine. The study pooled second doses at about 4 or about 12 weeks. There are 13 residues in the CDR3. Germline V gene data show CDR1 as SEHNR and CDR2 as FQNEAQ (reference sequence). Trimming removed 1 base at V and 3 bases at J, with 6 bases between. General observations from the study: Baseline seropositivity characterized only 5 to 7 AZD1222 recipients. Spike-specific TCR breadth and depth both grew after two AZD1222 doses.

A remark on this clone: Its antigen is unidentified.

Method: immunoSEQ multiplex PCR; TCRdb's copy keeps in-frame clones and lacks some. The profile shows roughly 100,000 clones, about 89% of them singletons. The chain uses TRBV7-9 and TRBJ1-2, with D unclear. The specimen comprised peripheral blood, sampled 28 days after the second AZD1222 dose. The TCR originated in an adult who received the AZD1222 COVID-19 vaccine. CDR3: CASSLGTDYGYTF. The DNA for the CDR3 is TGTGCCAGCAGCTTAGGGACGGACTATGGCTACACCTTC. The complete variable domain, with remaining parts taken from reference TRBV7-9 and TRBJ1-2, reads DTGVSQNPRHKITKRGQNVTFRCDPISEHNRLYWYRQTLGQGPEFLTYFQNEAQLEKSRLLSDRFSAERPKGSFSTLEIQRTEQGDSAMYLCASSLGTDYGYTFGSGTRLTVV.